These 26 T cell receptor beta chains originate from one sample sequenced in a study of immune characterization of retroperitoneal liposarcoma. TCRdb passed the PCR reads through MiXCR, listing each CDR3 protein once. Of roughly 9,300 distinct CDR3 sequences in the sample, about 25% were seen once. Input material: blood. Every receptor here comes from a male donor with retroperitoneal liposarcoma.

The rearrangement joins TRBV6-1 to TRBJ1-4, with a tentative D call TRBD1 (6 bases). The CDR3 consists of 15 residues. Germline V gene lookup returns CDR1 MNHNS and CDR2 SASEGT. Trimming stripped 0 bases from V and 4 bases from J, with 9 bases between. CDR3 bases: TGTGCCAGCAGTGAAGCCCCGGGACATAATGAAAAACTGTTTTTT. The encoded protein is CASSEAPGHNEKLFF.

This chain joins TRBV5-8 and TRBJ2-1; 7 bases align to TRBD1. J was trimmed by 13 bases and V by 10 bases; bases with no gene match: 17. The germline CDR1 and CDR2 sequences are SGHTS and YDEGEE. There are 13 residues in the CDR3. Written as DNA, the CDR3 is TGTGCCGGGGAGACCGGGACAGCAAACATTCAGTTCTTC. Translated: CAGETGTANIQFF.

V gene TRBV6-1 combines with J gene TRBJ2-1; maybe TRBD1 (5 bases). V shed 5 bases and J shed 1 base, with 15 bases lying between them. This CDR3 comprises 16 residues. Germline-derived CDR1 and CDR2 are MNHNS and SASEGT. The DNA for the CDR3 is TGTGCCAGCAGTTACCTAGATGACAGTTCCTACAATGAGCAGTTCTTC. This encodes CASSYLDDSSYNEQFF.

The chain has TRBV27 and TRBJ1-6, with TRBD1 identical over 10 bases. The germline CDR1 and CDR2 sequences are MNHEY and SMNVEV (reference sequence). This CDR3 spans 14 amino acids. V lost 6 bases, J lost 7 bases, and 3 bases stayed unmatched. The CDR3 region is CASRRGQGNSPLHF. CDR3 nucleotides: TGTGCCAGCAGGAGGGGACAGGGGAATTCACCCCTCCACTTT.

This clonotype was detected ten times or more. This CDR3 is CASSLYPGQIGETQYF. The CDR3 DNA reads TGTGCCAGCAGTTTATATCCGGGACAGATTGGGGAGACCCAGTACTTC. The rearrangement uses TRBV27 and TRBJ2-5; 7 positions agree with TRBD1. Trimming took 1 base from V and 5 from J; bases not matched to a gene: 10. This CDR3 has 16 residues. Germline values: CDR1 MNHEY, CDR2 SMNVEV (reference sequence).

This chain connects TRBV11-3 to TRBJ2-1; 8 positions match TRBD2. With 1 base clipped from V and 8 bases from J, the junction kept 19 bases outside the gene matches. Germline loops: CDR1 SGHNT, CDR2 YENEEA. This CDR3 has 19 residues. CDR3 in amino acids: CASSLGALVGLAWYHEQFF. The CDR3, as DNA: TGTGCCAGCAGCTTAGGAGCCCTCGTCGGACTAGCATGGTACCATGAGCAGTTCTTC.

The chain recombines TRBV11-1 with TRBJ2-1; TRBD2 aligns across 10 bases. This CDR3 has 15 residues. V shed 6 bases, J shed 8 bases, and the junction held 10 bases outside the gene matches. Germline V CDR1 and CDR2: SGHAT, FQDESV (reference sequence). The CDR3 region is CASRATASGSYEQFF. In nucleotides, the CDR3 is TGTGCCAGCAGGGCGACTGCTAGCGGGAGCTATGAGCAGTTCTTC.

V and J are TRBV3-1 and TRBJ2-1; D is unclear. The V end was cut by 1 base, the J end by 4 bases, with 11 bases between. Germline CDR1 reads LGHDT; CDR2 reads YNNKEL (reference sequence). The CDR3 runs to 15 residues. The CDR3 DNA reads as TGTGCCAGCAGCCAAGCTCTTGCTGGGTACAATGAGCAGTTCTTC. Translating gives CASSQALAGYNEQFF.

This clonotype has only a few counts. A read error is possible here, since a much larger clone lies one base away. CDR3 residues: CASSSWVGYEQFF. The CDR3 nucleotides read TGCGCCAGCAGCTCCTGGGTGGGCTACGAGCAGTTCTTC. The chain carries TRBV4-1 and TRBJ2-1, with D unresolved. V shed 5 bases and J shed 10 bases, with 15 bases lying between them. The CDR3 has 13 amino acids. In germline, CDR1 is MGHRA, CDR2 YSYEKL.

This clonotype has a handful of counts. V and J are TRBV6-1 and TRBJ2-3; D call uncertain. Per the germline V gene, CDR1 is MNHNS and CDR2 is SASEGT. The CDR3 sequence is 12 residues long. Trimming removed 5 bases at V and 4 bases at J, with 7 bases between. CDR3 residues: CASSTVADTQYF. DNA for the CDR3: TGTGCCAGCAGTACAGTGGCAGATACGCAGTATTTT.

This chain links TRBV6-5 with TRBJ1-2; D call uncertain. V shed 7 bases and J shed 4 bases, with 19 bases lying between them. Germline CDR1 MNHEY, CDR2 SVGAGI. The CDR3 consists of 15 residues. This chain's CDR3 is CASTRASLGLYGYTF. The CDR3 DNA reads as TGTGCCAGCACCCGGGCGAGTCTCGGCCTCTATGGCTACACCTTC.

This chain joins TRBV7-2 and TRBJ2-1, with 9 bases matching TRBD2. V shed 5 bases, J shed 6 bases, and the junction held 8 bases outside the gene matches. The CDR3 runs to 15 residues. From germline, CDR1 is SGHTA and CDR2 FQGNSA. The CDR3, as DNA: TGTGCCAGCAGCCAAAGACGACTAGCGGTCAATGAGCAGTTCTTC. This translates into CASSQRRLAVNEQFF.

The V gene is TRBV7-2, the J gene TRBJ2-4; D is ambiguous. Trimming left V 1 base short and J 0 bases short, with 4 bases between. Germline V CDR1 and CDR2: SGHTA, FQGNSA. This CDR3 has 14 residues. This chain's CDR3 is CASSLGGAKNIQYF. In DNA, the CDR3 is TGTGCCAGCAGCTTAGGGGGAGCCAAAAACATTCAGTACTTC.

This clonotype was counted a few times. The V and J genes are TRBV6-5 and TRBJ2-5, with TRBD2 matching over 12 bases. After removal of 0 bases from V and 4 bases from J, the junction contained 9 bases not matched to a gene. The CDR3 has 18 amino acids. The germline CDR1 and CDR2 sequences are MNHEY and SVGAGI. CDR3 sequence reads: CASSYSIASGGARETQYF. DNA for the CDR3: TGTGCCAGCAGTTACTCGATAGCTAGCGGGGGGGCGAGAGAGACCCAGTACTTC.

This clonotype is termed medium-sized. The chain couples TRBV12-3 or TRBV12-4 to TRBJ2-5, with D possibly being TRBD1 (6 bases). Between the trimmed V and J ends, which lost 5 bases and 5 bases, there was a span of 12 bases. The CDR3 length is 13 residues. CDR3 coding DNA: TGTGCCAGCAGTCCTACAGGGTGGGAGACCCAGTACTTC. Protein sequence: CASSPTGWETQYF.

There are a few counts of this clonotype. The chain couples TRBV6-4 to TRBJ2-1; TRBD1 matches at 7 bases. The V gene end was trimmed by 2 bases and the J gene end by 6 bases; junction bases not matched to a gene: 4. CDR1 MRHNA and CDR2 SNTAGT come from the germline V gene. The CDR3 spans 14 residues. CDR3 coding DNA: TGTGCCAGCAGTGACGGGACAGCATCCAATGAGCAGTTCTTC. It translates to CASSDGTASNEQFF.

This clonotype appeared once. The rearrangement uses TRBV6-1 and TRBJ2-2; D gene unclear. V was trimmed by 5 bases and J by 3 bases, leaving 13 bases between them. Germline V gene sequence: CDR1 MNHNS, CDR2 SASEGT. The CDR3 totals 15 residues. CDR3 residues: CASSWWGTDTGELFF. The DNA of the CDR3 is TGTGCCAGCAGTTGGTGGGGAACGGACACCGGGGAGCTGTTTTTT.

This clonotype was seen many times. V gene TRBV6-1 combines with J gene TRBJ2-1; 8 nucleotides match TRBD2. V lost 11 bases, J lost 2 bases, and 5 bases stayed unmatched. Germline CDR1 and CDR2: MNHNS and SASEGT. CDR3 size: 13 residues. CDR3 residues: CASSGGTYNEQFF. CDR3 DNA: TGTGCCTCCTCGGGGGGGACCTACAATGAGCAGTTCTTC.

This clonotype was counted a few times. The rearrangement uses TRBV11-1 and TRBJ2-1, with D tentatively TRBD1 or TRBD2 (7 bases each). The better agreement between TRBJ2-7 and the DNA end casts doubt on the J call. Germline CDR1 SGHAT, CDR2 FQDESV (reference sequence). CDR3 length: 15 residues. CDR3 amino acids: CASSSDRASGTLQYF. The DNA of the CDR3 is TGTGCCAGCAGCTCCGACAGGGCTAGCGGAACTTTGCAGTACTTC.

The chain couples TRBV4-3 to TRBJ2-7, with a tentative D call TRBD2 (5 bases). The V gene's germline CDR1 is LGHNA and CDR2 YSLEER. V lost 2 bases and J lost 0, with 8 bases in between. The CDR3 spans 14 residues. Written as DNA, the CDR3 is TGCGCCAGCAGCCAAATAGCGACCTCCTACGAGCAGTACTTC. It codes for CASSQIATSYEQYF.

This clonotype turned up a few times. The chain has TRBV6-1 and TRBJ2-2; no clear D gene. The CDR3 covers 12 residues. Germline loops: CDR1 MNHNS, CDR2 SASEGT. Trimming left V 6 bases short and J 4 bases short, with 6 bases between. CDR3 sequence: CASRRATGELFF. In nucleotides, the CDR3 is TGTGCCAGCAGACGGGCCACCGGGGAGCTGTTTTTT.

This clonotype was seen a handful of times. V usage is TRBV6-6 and J usage is TRBJ1-5, with D hard to call. From germline, CDR1 is MNHNY and CDR2 SVGAGI (reference sequence). V was cut by 4 bases and J by 3 bases, with 13 bases left in between. This CDR3 has 15 residues. CDR3 amino acids: CASSFDGGNNQPQHF. CDR3 nucleotide sequence: TGTGCCAGCAGTTTCGACGGAGGTAACAATCAGCCCCAGCATTTT.

This clonotype was observed a few times. This rearrangement joins TRBV6-5 to TRBJ2-1; the D gene is possibly TRBD1 (5 bases). The length of the CDR3 is 15 residues. Germline CDR1 is MNHEY and CDR2 is SVGAGI. Trimming took 2 bases from V and 1 from J, leaving 9 bases between them. Written as DNA, the CDR3 is TGTGCCAGCAGTTACGACAGAGATTCCTACAATGAGCAGTTCTTC. Translation: CASSYDRDSYNEQFF.

In its sample, this clonotype is medium-sized. This chain joins TRBV6-1 and TRBJ2-3, with unresolved D. This CDR3 spans 15 amino acids. V was trimmed by 4 bases and J by 0 bases, leaving 11 bases between them. Germline V gene data show CDR1 as MNHNS and CDR2 as SASEGT. CDR3 region: CASSGGPPSTDTQYF. DNA for the CDR3: TGTGCCAGCAGTGGGGGTCCTCCTAGCACAGATACGCAGTATTTT.

This clonotype occurred a few times. The V and J genes are TRBV5-3 and TRBJ2-2; 7 bases map to TRBD1. TRBV5-3 is placed among ORFs of uncertain function. The V gene end was trimmed by 2 bases and the J gene end by 5 bases; junction bases not matched to a gene: 12. This CDR3 region has 17 residues. The CDR3 DNA follows: TGTGCCAGAAGCTTCGGCCCAGGGGACAGATTGACCGGGGAGCTGTTTTTT. It is translated as CARSFGPGDRLTGELFF.

This clonotype was counted between two and nine times. The chain's CDR3 is CASGPVRFATNEKLFF. The DNA of the CDR3 is TGTGCCAGCGGACCTGTGAGGTTTGCAACTAATGAAAAACTGTTTTTT. This chain joins TRBV6-1 and TRBJ1-4; D is undetermined. Trimming removed 8 bases at V and 0 bases at J, with 16 bases between. The CDR3 contains 16 residues. Germline V gene lookup returns CDR1 MNHNS and CDR2 SASEGT.